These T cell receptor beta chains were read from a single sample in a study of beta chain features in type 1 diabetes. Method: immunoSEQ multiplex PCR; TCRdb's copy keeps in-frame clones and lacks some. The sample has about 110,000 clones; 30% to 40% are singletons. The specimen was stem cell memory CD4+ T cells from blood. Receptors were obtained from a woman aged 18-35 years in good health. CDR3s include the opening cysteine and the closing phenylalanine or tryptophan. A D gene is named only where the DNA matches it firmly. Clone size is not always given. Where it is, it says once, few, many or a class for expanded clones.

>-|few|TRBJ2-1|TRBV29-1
CSVSILQGGQFF
TGCAGCGTGTCCATTTTACAGGGTGGGCAGTTCTTC
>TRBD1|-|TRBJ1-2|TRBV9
CASSINIYGGQGGYTF
TGTGCCAGCAGTATAAACATCTACGGGGGACAGGGCGGCTACACCTTC
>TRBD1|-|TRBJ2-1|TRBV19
CASSRDRVTYNEQFF
TGTGCCAGTAGCCGGGACAGGGTGACCTACAATGAGCAGTTCTTC
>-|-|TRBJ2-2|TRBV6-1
CASITNRSPTGELFF
TGTGCCAGCATTACTAACAGGAGCCCCACCGGGGAGCTGTTTTTT
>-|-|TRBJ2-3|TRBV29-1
CSLAGLDTQYF
TGCAGCCTGGCAGGGTTAGATACGCAGTATTTT
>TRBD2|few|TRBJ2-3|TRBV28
CASSLSLAGAGTDTQYF
TGTGCCAGCAGTTTATCCTTAGCGGGGGCCGGCACAGATACGCAGTATTTT
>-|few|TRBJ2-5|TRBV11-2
CASSLQMETQYF
TGTGCCAGCAGCTTACAGATGGAGACCCAGTACTTC
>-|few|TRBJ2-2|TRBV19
CAGFRENTGELFF
TGTGCCGGGTTCAGGGAGAACACCGGGGAGCTGTTTTTT
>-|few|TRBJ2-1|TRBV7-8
CASSLSSYNEQFF
TGTGCCAGCAGCTTGAGCTCCTACAATGAGCAGTTCTTC
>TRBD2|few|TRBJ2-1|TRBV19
CASSAGTSENNEQFF
TGTGCCAGTAGCGCCGGGACTAGCGAGAACAATGAGCAGTTCTTC
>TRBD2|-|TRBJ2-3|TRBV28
CASSQTSGAYSTDTQYF
TGTGCCAGCAGTCAAACTAGCGGGGCCTATAGCACAGATACGCAGTATTTT
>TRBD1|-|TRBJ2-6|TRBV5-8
CASSLSGTGLPSGANVLTF
TGTGCCAGCAGCTTGTCCGGGACAGGGTTGCCGTCTGGGGCCAACGTCCTGACTTTC
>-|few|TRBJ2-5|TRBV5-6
CASSSGETQYF
TGTGCCAGCAGCTCCGGAGAGACCCAGTACTTC
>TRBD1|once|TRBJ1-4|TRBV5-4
CASSIGQGSGKLFF
TGTGCCAGCAGCATTGGACAGGGGTCAGGAAAACTGTTTTTT
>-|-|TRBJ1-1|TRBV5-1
CASAERTGMNTEAFF
TGCGCCAGCGCCGAGAGGACGGGGATGAACACTGAAGCTTTCTTT
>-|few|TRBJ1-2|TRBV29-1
CSVDGGRGRVWSRNYGYTF
TGCAGCGTTGACGGGGGGAGGGGCCGGGTATGGAGTCGAAACTATGGCTACACCTTC
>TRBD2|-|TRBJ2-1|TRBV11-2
CASSSLAGAGEQFF
TGTGCCAGCAGCTCCTTAGCGGGAGCCGGTGAGCAGTTCTTC
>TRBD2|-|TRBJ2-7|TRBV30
CAWSVWTSGTYEQYF
TGTGCCTGGAGTGTATGGACTAGCGGGACCTACGAGCAGTACTTC
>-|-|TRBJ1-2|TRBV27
CASSSGQLMHYGYTF
TGTGCCAGCAGTTCCGGACAATTAATGCACTATGGCTACACCTTC
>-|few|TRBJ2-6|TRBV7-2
CASSSWGRDSGANVLTF
TGTGCCAGCAGCTCCTGGGGGCGAGACTCTGGGGCCAACGTCCTGACTTTC
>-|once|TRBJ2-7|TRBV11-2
CASSSRHRDEQYF
TGTGCCAGCAGCTCTAGACACAGGGACGAGCAGTACTTC
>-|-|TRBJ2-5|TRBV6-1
CASSENAGRGETQYF
TGTGCCAGCAGTGAAAACGCAGGGCGTGGAGAGACCCAGTACTTC
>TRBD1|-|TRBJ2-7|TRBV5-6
CASTIGTGYEQYF
TGTGCCAGCACCATAGGGACAGGGTACGAGCAGTACTTC
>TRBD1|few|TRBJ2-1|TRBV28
CASSNRGPYNEQFF
TGTGCCAGCAGTAACAGGGGGCCCTACAATGAGCAGTTCTTC
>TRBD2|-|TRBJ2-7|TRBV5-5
CASSLLRVRGDEQYF
TGTGCCAGCAGCCTCCTTAGGGTGCGGGGGGACGAGCAGTACTTC
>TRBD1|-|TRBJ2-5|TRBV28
CASSYGQGIETQYF
TGTGCCAGCAGTTATGGACAGGGGATAGAGACCCAGTACTTC
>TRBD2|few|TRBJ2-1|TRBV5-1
CASSPAGVFDYEQFF
TGCGCCAGCAGCCCAGCGGGAGTGTTTGATTATGAGCAGTTCTTC
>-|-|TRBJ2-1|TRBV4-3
CASSQAPQSSNEQFF
TGCGCCAGCAGCCAAGCCCCCCAGTCTTCCAATGAGCAGTTCTTC
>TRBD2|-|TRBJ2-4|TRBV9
CASSPPVGGAAKNIQYF
TGTGCCAGCAGCCCTCCCGTCGGGGGGGCAGCCAAAAACATTCAGTACTTC
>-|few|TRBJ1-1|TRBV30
CAWSLWPQNTEAFF
TGTGCCTGGAGTTTGTGGCCGCAGAACACTGAAGCTTTCTTT
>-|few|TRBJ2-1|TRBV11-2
CASFSHNEQFF
TGTGCCAGTTTTAGCCACAATGAGCAGTTCTTC
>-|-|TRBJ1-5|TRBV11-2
CASSLGGSQGQPQHF
TGTGCCAGCAGCTTAGGAGGGAGCCAAGGTCAGCCCCAGCATTTT
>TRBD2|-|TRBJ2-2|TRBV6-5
CASSYLTSISGELFF
TGTGCCAGCAGTTATTTGACTAGCATTTCCGGGGAGCTGTTTTTT
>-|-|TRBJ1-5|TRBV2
CASRDRLGQPQHF
TGTGCCAGCAGAGACAGGTTAGGCCAGCCCCAGCATTTT
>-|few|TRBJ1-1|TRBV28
CASSIPQAFEAFF
TGTGCCAGCAGTATCCCCCAGGCATTTGAAGCTTTCTTT
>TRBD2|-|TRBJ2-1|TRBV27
CASSPRITSGRANEQFF
TGTGCCAGCAGTCCCCGAATTACTAGCGGGAGGGCCAATGAGCAGTTCTTC
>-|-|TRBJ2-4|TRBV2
CASSEGDTSTLF
TGTGCCAGCAGCGAGGGGGACACGTCCACCCTATTC
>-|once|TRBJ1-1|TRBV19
CASRPGGGHTEAFF
TGTGCCAGTAGACCGGGAGGGGGACACACTGAAGCTTTCTTT
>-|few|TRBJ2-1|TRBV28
CASSREPQRRGYNEQFF
TGTGCCAGCAGTCGCGAACCCCAGCGGAGGGGTTACAATGAGCAGTTCTTC
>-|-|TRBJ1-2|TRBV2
CASGNRRATNYGYTF
TGTGCCAGCGGGAACCGCAGGGCGACTAACTATGGCTACACCTTC
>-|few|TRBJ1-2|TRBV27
CASRVTLGGAGGYTF
TGTGCCAGCAGAGTTACCCTGGGGGGGGCAGGCGGCTACACCTTC
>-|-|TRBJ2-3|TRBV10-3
CASKEGADTQYF
TGTGCCTCAAAAGAGGGGGCAGATACGCAGTATTTT
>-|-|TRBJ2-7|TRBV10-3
CAISESLRGNYEQYF
TGTGCCATCAGTGAGAGTCTCCGGGGAAACTACGAGCAGTACTTC
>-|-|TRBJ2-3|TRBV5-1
CASSLQLDTQYF
TGCGCCAGCAGCTTGCAGTTAGATACGCAGTATTTT
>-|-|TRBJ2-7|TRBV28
CASSFYRATSYEQYF
TGTGCCAGCAGTTTTTATCGAGCGACTTCCTACGAGCAGTACTTC
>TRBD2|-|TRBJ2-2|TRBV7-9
CASEAGLADTGELFF
TGTGCCAGCGAGGCGGGACTAGCGGACACCGGGGAGCTGTTTTTT
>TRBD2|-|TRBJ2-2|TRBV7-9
CASSPRTAGGTGELFF
TGTGCCAGCAGCCCTAGGACGGCCGGGGGGACCGGGGAGCTGTTTTTT
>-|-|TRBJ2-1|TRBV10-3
CAISDWRSIAYNEQFF
TGTGCCATCAGTGATTGGAGGAGTATAGCCTACAATGAGCAGTTCTTC
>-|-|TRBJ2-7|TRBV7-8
CASSLEAGYRPYEQYF
TGTGCCAGCAGCTTAGAGGCTGGGTACAGGCCCTACGAGCAGTACTTC
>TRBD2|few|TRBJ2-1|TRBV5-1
CASSLREGVAYNEQFF
TGCGCCAGCAGCTTGCGGGAGGGAGTCGCCTACAATGAGCAGTTCTTC
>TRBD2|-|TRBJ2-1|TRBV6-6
CAGGRTSSYNEQFF
TGTGCCGGCGGGAGGACGAGCTCCTACAATGAGCAGTTCTTC
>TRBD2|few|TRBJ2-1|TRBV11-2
CASSSRTSGRGDEQFF
TGTGCCAGCAGCTCTCGGACAAGCGGGAGAGGGGATGAGCAGTTCTTC
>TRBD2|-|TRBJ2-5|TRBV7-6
CASSFWRGTSGSQETQYF
TGTGCCAGCAGCTTTTGGAGGGGGACTAGCGGGAGCCAAGAGACCCAGTACTTC
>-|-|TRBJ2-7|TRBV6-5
CASSYSTEVFYEQYF
TGTGCCAGCAGTTACTCAACAGAAGTATTCTACGAGCAGTACTTC